This T cell receptor (beta chain) appears in the sequencing data of a study of blood T cells in healthy people across ages. Study-wide findings and caveats: When set beside aged donors, long-lived donors presented more naive CD4+ cells and higher diversity. No one knew whether donors had CMV, which possibly confounded expanded clonotype changes.

This clonotype occurred a few times. No antigen is known for it. Germline trimming cut 1 base from V and 7 bases from J; bases unmatched to any gene: 10. This CDR3 spans 16 amino acids. From germline, CDR1 is LGHNA and CDR2 YNFKEQ. A second 7 to 11 cycle PCR used barcoded and J-beta primers. A template-switch adaptor with 12 random nucleotides tagged each cDNA molecule. Each CDR3 protein is one row after TCRdb ran MiXCR on the 5' RACE reads. The table lists about a million distinct CDR3 sequences, under 40% of them singletons. The origin of this receptor is a man between 18 and 35 years old in good health. The chain uses TRBV4-2 and TRBJ1-2; the match to TRBD1 covers 9 bases. The sample comprised blood. As DNA, the CDR3 is TGTGCCAGCAGCCAAGTAAACCCGGGACAGGGACCTGGCTACACCTTC. Amino acids: CASSQVNPGQGPGYTF.